These 16 T cell receptor beta chains were all obtained from the same sample, sequenced in a study of blood T cell repertoires in COVID-19. The table came from immunoSEQ multiplex PCR; TCRdb's copy has only in-frame clones and leaves some out. The data contain more than 45,000 clones, more than 70% of them singletons. Sample: peripheral blood. These receptors were taken from a human donor in a cohort sampled during active COVID-19.

This chain joins TRBV30 and TRBJ1-1; 9 positions match TRBD1. V shed 4 bases, J shed 6 bases, and the junction held 9 bases outside the gene matches. The CDR3 covers 14 residues. CDR1 GTSNPN and CDR2 SVGIG come from the germline V gene (reference sequence). The CDR3 bases are TGTGCCTGGAAGCACCGGGACAGGGCGTCTGAAGCTTTCTTT. The encoded protein is CAWKHRDRASEAFF.

The chain combines TRBV2 with TRBJ2-7; D may be TRBD2 (7 bases). Trimming stripped 4 bases from V and 2 bases from J, with 15 bases between. The CDR3 runs 15 residues. Per germline, CDR1 SNHLY and CDR2 FYNNEI. The CDR3 spells CASSVGEGETYEQYF. CDR3 DNA sequence: TGTGCCAGCAGTGTCGGGGAGGGGGAAACCTACGAGCAGTACTTC.

The gene calls are TRBV28 and TRBJ1-2; D not resolved. The CDR3 has 11 amino acids. The germline gives CDR1 MDHEN, CDR2 SYDVKM. Written as DNA, the CDR3 is TGTGCTGCAAACAGTAACTATGGCTACACCTTC. Translated: CAANSNYGYTF.

The V gene is TRBV10-3, the J gene TRBJ2-5; 8 bases agree with TRBD2. V was pared by 6 bases and J by 5 bases, with 11 bases of the junction left unmatched. This CDR3 contains 15 residues. In germline, CDR1 is ENHRY, CDR2 SYGVKD. As DNA, the CDR3 is TGTGCCATCAGGCCTTCCGGGACTAGTATGGAGACCCAGTACTTC. Residues: CAIRPSGTSMETQYF.

V usage is TRBV21-1 and J usage is TRBJ2-7; TRBD1, the table's D call, was not compared with the DNA. TRBV21-1 is designated a pseudogene. This CDR3 contains 13 residues. The CDR3 DNA sequence: TGTGCCAGCCAGCTCAGGGATCTATCCGAGCAGTACTTC. It encodes CASQLRDLSEQYF.

The chain links TRBV19 to TRBJ2-1; 7 nucleotides agree with TRBD1. With 4 bases clipped from V and 8 bases from J, the junction kept 2 bases outside the gene matches. Germline values: CDR1 LNHDA, CDR2 SQIVND (reference sequence). CDR3 length equals 12 residues. CDR3 in DNA: TGTGCCAGTAGTAGACAGGGCCATGAGCAGTTCTTC. It codes for CASSRQGHEQFF. Full variable domain (rest looked up from reference TRBV19 and TRBJ2-1): DGGITQSPKYLFRKEGQNVTLSCEQNLNHDAMYWYRQDPGQGLRLIYYSQIVNDFQKGDIAEGYSVSREKKESFPLTVTSAQKNPTAFYLCASSRQGHEQFFGPGTRLTVL.

V is TRBV12-3 or TRBV12-4 and J is TRBJ2-1, with a weak D call TRBD1 (7 bases). The CDR3 covers 13 residues. V was cut by 8 bases and J by 8 bases, with 16 bases left in between. The chain's CDR3 is CASSGGWVDEQFF. The CDR3 DNA reads TGTGCCAGCTCAGGGGGGTGGGTGGATGAGCAGTTCTTC.

The chain joins TRBV7-9 to TRBJ1-1; the D gene is possibly TRBD1 (6 bases). Germline V CDR1 and CDR2: SEHNR, FQNEAQ (reference sequence). The V and J ends lost 1 base and 10 bases respectively, with 16 bases between them. The CDR3 length is 14 residues. The CDR3 here is CASSLVDRGHGAFF. In nucleotides, the CDR3 is TGTGCCAGCAGCTTAGTTGATCGGGGACACGGAGCTTTCTTT.

The chain couples TRBV5-1 to TRBJ1-2, with TRBD1 as a possible D gene (5 bases). This CDR3 has 15 amino acids. CDR1 is SGHRS, CDR2 YFSETQ, per germline. V lost 4 bases, J lost 2 bases, and 15 bases lay in between. CDR3 nucleotides: TGCGCCAGCAGCGCCGCCGCGGGACCCAACTATGGCTACACCTTC. Translated, it gives CASSAAAGPNYGYTF.

This chain uses TRBV27 with TRBJ1-2; unclear D gene. The ends were cut back, 8 bases at V and 5 bases at J, with 15 bases in the middle. Germline-derived CDR1 and CDR2 are MNHEY and SMNVEV (reference sequence). This CDR3 has 13 residues. CDR3 DNA sequence: TGTGCCAGCGCGGCCCGCCCCGGGTATGGCTACACCTTC. Translation: CASAARPGYGYTF.

This chain uses TRBV15 with TRBJ1-4; D possibly corresponds to TRBD1 (5 bases). CDR3 length: 13 residues. Trimming removed 6 bases at V and 8 bases at J, with 13 bases between. The germline CDR1 and CDR2 sequences are LNHNV and YYDKDF (reference sequence). This chain's CDR3 is CATSPGRGEKLFF. CDR3 in DNA: TGTGCCACCAGTCCAGGGCGAGGAGAAAAACTGTTTTTT. Drawing the rest from reference TRBV15 and TRBJ1-4, the complete variable domain is DAMVIQNPRYQVTQFGKPVTLSCSQTLNHNVMYWYQQKSSQAPKLLFHYYDKDFNNEADTPDNFQSRRPNTSFCFLDIRSPGLGDTAMYLCATSPGRGEKLFFGSGTQLSVL.

This chain links TRBV18 with TRBJ1-1; a weak D match, TRBD1 (6 bases). CDR1 and CDR2 from the germline V gene are KGHSH and LQKENI. The ends were cut back, 2 bases at V and 6 bases at J, with 13 bases in the middle. This CDR3 comprises 14 residues. CDR3 sequence: CASSPARTVAEAFF. In nucleotides, the CDR3 is TGTGCCAGCTCACCAGCCCGGACAGTTGCTGAAGCTTTCTTT.

The rearrangement uses TRBV5-4 and TRBJ1-2; D not resolved. V lost 0 bases to trimming and J lost 2 bases, with 8 bases between them. This CDR3 is 14 amino acids long. In germline, CDR1 is SGHNT, CDR2 YYREEE (reference sequence). The DNA of the CDR3 is TGTGCCAGCAGCTTGGAAAACAGAAACTATGGCTACACCTTC. Amino acids: CASSLENRNYGYTF.

The DNA of the CDR3 is TGTGCCAGCAGCTCCCAGGATTATAATTCACCCCTCCACTTT. It yields the protein CASSSQDYNSPLHF. The chain employs TRBV3-1 (or the pseudogene TRBV3-2) and TRBJ1-6, with D uncertain. The germline gives CDR1 LGHDT, CDR2 YNNKEL (reference sequence). The germline V and J ends were trimmed by 5 bases and 4 bases, with 9 bases remaining between them. There are 14 residues in the CDR3.

The V gene is TRBV6-1, the J gene TRBJ2-7, with 16 bases matching TRBD2. The germline gives CDR1 MNHNS, CDR2 SASEGT. The CDR3 totals 18 residues. V shed 4 bases and J 2 bases; nucleotides not matched to a gene: 8. CDR3 region: CASSVSPGLAGGTYEQYF. As DNA, the CDR3 is TGTGCCAGCAGTGTAAGTCCGGGACTAGCGGGAGGGACCTACGAGCAGTACTTC.

CDR3 in amino acids: CASSDPTYNSGNTIYF. As DNA, the CDR3 is TGTGCCAGCAGTGATCCGACTTACAACTCTGGAAACACCATATATTTT. This chain joins TRBV25-1 and TRBJ1-3, with no clear D. Germline CDR1 is MGHDK and CDR2 is SYGVNS. The V end was cut by 3 bases, the J end by 0 bases, with 12 bases between. The CDR3 consists of 16 residues.